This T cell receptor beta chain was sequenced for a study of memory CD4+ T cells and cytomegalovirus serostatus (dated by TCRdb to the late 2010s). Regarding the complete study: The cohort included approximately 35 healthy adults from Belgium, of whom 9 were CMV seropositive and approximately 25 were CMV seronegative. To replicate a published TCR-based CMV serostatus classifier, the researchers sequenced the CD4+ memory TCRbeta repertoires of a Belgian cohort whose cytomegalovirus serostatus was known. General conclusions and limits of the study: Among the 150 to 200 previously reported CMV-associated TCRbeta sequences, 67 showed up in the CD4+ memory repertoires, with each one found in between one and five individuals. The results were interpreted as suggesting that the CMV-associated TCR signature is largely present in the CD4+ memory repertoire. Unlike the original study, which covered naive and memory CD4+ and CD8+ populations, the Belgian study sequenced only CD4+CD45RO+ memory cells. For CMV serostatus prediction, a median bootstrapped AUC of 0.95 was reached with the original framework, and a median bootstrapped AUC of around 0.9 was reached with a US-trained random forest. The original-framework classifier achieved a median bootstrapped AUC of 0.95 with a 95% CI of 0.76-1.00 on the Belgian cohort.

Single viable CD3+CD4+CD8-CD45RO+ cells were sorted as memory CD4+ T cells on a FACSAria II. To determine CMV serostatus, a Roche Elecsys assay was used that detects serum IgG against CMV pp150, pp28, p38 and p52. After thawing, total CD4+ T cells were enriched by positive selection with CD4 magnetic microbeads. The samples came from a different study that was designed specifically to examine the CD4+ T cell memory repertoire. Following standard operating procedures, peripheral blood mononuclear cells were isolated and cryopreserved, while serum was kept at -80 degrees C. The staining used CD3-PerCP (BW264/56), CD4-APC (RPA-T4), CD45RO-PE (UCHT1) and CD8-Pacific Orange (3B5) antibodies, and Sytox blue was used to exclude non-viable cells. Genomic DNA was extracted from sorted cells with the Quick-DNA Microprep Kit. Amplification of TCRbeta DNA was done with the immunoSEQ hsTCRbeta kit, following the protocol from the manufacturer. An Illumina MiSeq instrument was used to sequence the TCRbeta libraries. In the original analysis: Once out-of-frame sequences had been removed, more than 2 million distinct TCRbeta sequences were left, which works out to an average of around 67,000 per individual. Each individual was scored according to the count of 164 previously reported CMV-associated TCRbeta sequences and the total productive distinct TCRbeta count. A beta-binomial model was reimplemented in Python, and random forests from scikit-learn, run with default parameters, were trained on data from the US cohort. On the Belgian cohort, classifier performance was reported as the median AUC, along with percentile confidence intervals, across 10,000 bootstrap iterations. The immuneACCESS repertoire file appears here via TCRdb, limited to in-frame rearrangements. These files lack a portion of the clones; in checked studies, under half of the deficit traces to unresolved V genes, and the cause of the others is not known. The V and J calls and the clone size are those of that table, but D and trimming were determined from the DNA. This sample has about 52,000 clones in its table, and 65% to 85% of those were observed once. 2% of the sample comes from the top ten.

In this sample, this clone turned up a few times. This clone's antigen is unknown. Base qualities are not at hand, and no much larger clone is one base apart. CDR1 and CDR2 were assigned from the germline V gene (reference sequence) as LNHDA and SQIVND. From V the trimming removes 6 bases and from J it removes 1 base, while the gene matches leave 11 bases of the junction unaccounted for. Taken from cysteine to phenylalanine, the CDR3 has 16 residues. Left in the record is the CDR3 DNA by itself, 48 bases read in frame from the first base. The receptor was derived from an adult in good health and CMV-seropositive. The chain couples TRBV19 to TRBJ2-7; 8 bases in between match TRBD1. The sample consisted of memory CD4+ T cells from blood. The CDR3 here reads CASRGTGLLGSYEQYF. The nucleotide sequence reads TGTGCCAGTAGGGGGACAGGCCTACTGGGATCCTACGAGCAGTACTTC.